The rows below give T cell receptor beta chains drawn from one sample of a study of cytomegalovirus exposure and HLA in healthy donors. Sequencing was performed with immunoSEQ multiplex PCR; in TCRdb, only in-frame clones are kept and a portion is missing. Of some 150,000 clones listed, more than 60% are singletons. Sequenced sample: PBMCs. The receptors stem from a human donor in good health. Both conserved end residues are part of each CDR3. D genes are given only for firm matches. A row's size may be missing; if present it is once, few, many or a size class.

V	size	D	J	DNA	CDR3
TRBV9	-	TRBD2	TRBJ2-5	TGTGCCAGCAGCGAAACTAGCGTTCGGGAGACCCAGTACTTC	CASSETSVRETQYF
TRBV19	once	-	TRBJ1-2	TGTGCCAGTAGTATAGACCCACGGAGTAACTATGGCTACACCTTC	CASSIDPRSNYGYTF
TRBV19	few	TRBD2	TRBJ2-1	TGTGCCAGTAGTATCGGGCTAGCGGGGATGAAGTTCTTC	CASSIGLAGMKFF
TRBV19	once	-	TRBJ1-6	TGTGCCAGTAGACAGAGCAATTCACCCCTCCACTTT	CASRQSNSPLHF
TRBV6-5	-	-	TRBJ1-4	TGTGCCAGCAGAATCAGGGGACGGGAAAAACTGTTTTTT	CASRIRGREKLFF
TRBV5-6	-	TRBD1	TRBJ1-6	TGTGCCAGCAGCTTCAAGGACAGGGATAATTCACCCCTCCACTTT	CASSFKDRDNSPLHF
TRBV7-2	-	TRBD1	TRBJ1-2	TGTGCCAGCAGCCCAAACTCCAGGGGGCGCGGCTACACCTTC	CASSPNSRGRGYTF
TRBV18	-	-	TRBJ1-4	TGTGCCAGCTCACCAAGGGAGCGCTCTGCTAATGAAAAACTGTTTTTT	CASSPRERSANEKLFF
TRBV5-1	-	-	TRBJ2-3	TGCGCCAGCAGCTTGGGCCTAGCAGGTGAGGGAGATACGCAGTATTTT	CASSLGLAGEGDTQYF
TRBV30	-	-	TRBJ1-4	TGTGCCTGGCTGGTAGGGGGACCCAAAAAACTGTTTTTT	CAWLVGGPKKLFF
TRBV30	-	TRBD1	TRBJ1-6	TGTGCCTGGAGTGTAGGACAGGGTCTTAACTCACCCCTCCACTTT	CAWSVGQGLNSPLHF
TRBV7-9	-	TRBD1	TRBJ2-7	TGTGCCAGCAGCCTCACCGGACAGGGGCTCTCCGAGCAGTACTTC	CASSLTGQGLSEQYF
TRBV7-9	-	TRBD1	TRBJ1-5	TGTGCCAGCAGCTTGGTGTTAGGACAGGGATTGAGTCAGCCCCAGCATTTT	CASSLVLGQGLSQPQHF
TRBV7-8	-	-	TRBJ2-7	TGTGCCAGCAGCACCACAGGGAGCTCCTACGAGCAGTACTTC	CASSTTGSSYEQYF
TRBV5-6	-	-	TRBJ1-2	TGTGCCAGCAGCTTATTAACAGGGACGGGCAGTGGCTACACCTTC	CASSLLTGTGSGYTF
TRBV5-1	few	TRBD2	TRBJ2-1	TGCGCCAGCAGCGACACTAGCGGGGGGACCTACAATGAGCAGTTCTTC	CASSDTSGGTYNEQFF
TRBV30	few	-	TRBJ1-2	TGTGCCTGGATCAACACCCCGGGGGGGCTAGGGGGCTACACCTTC	CAWINTPGGLGGYTF
TRBV19	few	TRBD2	TRBJ2-5	TGTGCCAGTAGTAGACTAGCGGGGGCAGAGACCCAGTACTTC	CASSRLAGAETQYF
TRBV2	-	TRBD1	TRBJ2-5	TGTGCCAGCAGTGGGCAGACAGGGGTCCCAGAGACCCAGTACTTC	CASSGQTGVPETQYF
TRBV11-1	-	TRBD1	TRBJ1-1	TGTGCCAGCAGCTTAGGACAGGGGGCTTCGGGCACTGAAGCTTTCTTT	CASSLGQGASGTEAFF
TRBV5-4	-	TRBD1	TRBJ2-1	TGTGCCAGCAGCAAACAGGGGCCGGGCTCCTACAATGAGCAGTTCTTC	CASSKQGPGSYNEQFF
TRBV28	-	-	TRBJ1-5	TGTGCCAGCATAAATGGGAGGGGGAATCAGCCCCAGCATTTT	CASINGRGNQPQHF
TRBV2	-	-	TRBJ1-2	TGTGCCAGCGATTATACAGGGAACTATGGCTACACCTTC	CASDYTGNYGYTF
TRBV5-1	-	-	TRBJ1-1	TGCGCCAGCAGCTTGTGGGGGGGCACTGAAGCTTTCTTT	CASSLWGGTEAFF
TRBV4-1	-	-	TRBJ2-5	TGCGCCAGCAGCCACACTCCCCCGGGACATTTACAGTCGGAGACCCAGTACTTC	CASSHTPPGHLQSETQYF
TRBV4-1	-	TRBD1	TRBJ2-7	TGCGCCAGCAGCCAAGCACGGGACAGTACCTACGAGCAGTACTTC	CASSQARDSTYEQYF